These 14 T cell receptor beta chains originate from one sample sequenced in a study of CD8 T cells in Susac syndrome. With random hexamers, 0.5 to 1 ug RNA was reverse transcribed. Using its own MiXCR run on the immunoSEQ multiplex PCR reads, TCRdb lists one record per CDR3 protein. Among 150,000 to 200,000 distinct CDR3 sequences listed, just over 90% were seen once. The sample taken for sequencing was CD4+ T cells from PBMCs. These receptors were collected from a human donor in good health.

This clonotype showed up just once. The chain couples TRBV19 to TRBJ2-7, with TRBD1 matching over 8 bases. After removal of 5 bases from V and 5 bases from J, the junction contained 11 bases not matched to a gene. Germline assignment: CDR1 LNHDA and CDR2 SQIVND (reference sequence). The CDR3 totals 15 residues. In DNA, the CDR3 is TGTGCCAGTAGTCCGACGGACAGGGTCAACCACGAGCAGTACTTC. Encoded protein: CASSPTDRVNHEQYF.

The chain has TRBV2 and TRBJ1-3, with 9 bases matching TRBD1. The CDR3 runs to 15 residues. The V gene's germline CDR1 is SNHLY and CDR2 FYNNEI. Germline trimming cut 7 bases from V and 1 base from J; bases unmatched to any gene: 5. CDR3 sequence: CASTGTGFSGNTIYF. DNA for the CDR3: TGTGCCAGCACCGGGACAGGGTTTTCTGGAAACACCATATATTTT.

The chain uses TRBV7-9 and TRBJ2-3; no clear D. The V gene lost 5 bases and the J gene lost 3 bases, with 9 bases spanning the gap. CDR1 is SEHNR, CDR2 FQNEAQ, per germline (reference sequence). The CDR3 has 13 amino acids. CDR3 region: CASSLRQTDTQYF. The CDR3, as DNA: TGTGCCAGCAGCCTTAGGCAGACAGATACGCAGTATTTT. The full variable domain, rest sourced from reference TRBV7-9 and TRBJ2-3, is DTGVSQNPRHKITKRGQNVTFRCDPISEHNRLYWYRQTLGQGPEFLTYFQNEAQLEKSRLLSDRFSAERPKGSFSTLEIQRTEQGDSAMYLCASSLRQTDTQYFGPGTRLTVL.

V gene TRBV12-3 or TRBV12-4 combines with J gene TRBJ1-6; no definite D call. The CDR3 has 13 residues. V was cut by 2 bases and J by 7 bases, with 6 bases left in between. DNA of the CDR3: TGTGCCAGCAGTTTAAGGTGGAATTCACCCCTCCACTTT. It is translated as CASSLRWNSPLHF.

This clonotype was recorded only once. The gene calls are TRBV9 and TRBJ2-1, with TRBD2 matching over 8 bases. The V gene end was trimmed by 0 bases and the J gene end by 4 bases; junction bases not matched to a gene: 9. This CDR3 comprises 17 residues. The germline gives CDR1 SGDLS, CDR2 YYNGEE. CDR3: CASSVGLVTSGYNEQFF. The CDR3 DNA reads as TGTGCCAGCAGCGTAGGGTTGGTTACTAGCGGTTACAATGAGCAGTTCTTC.

The V and J genes are TRBV4-3 and TRBJ1-6; TRBD1 is a possible D gene (6 bases). CDR3 length equals 14 residues. Germline CDR1 is LGHNA and CDR2 is YSLEER. V lost 2 bases, J lost 11 bases, and 13 bases lay in between. CDR3 sequence: CASSQSPGEAPLHF. The CDR3 bases are TGCGCCAGCAGCCAAAGTCCAGGGGAGGCACCCCTCCACTTT.

CDR3 protein: CASSYLGQRNTEAFF. The CDR3, as DNA: TGTGCCAGCAGTTACTTGGGACAGAGGAACACTGAAGCTTTCTTT. The J gene is TRBJ1-1, the V gene TRBV6-5; 7 nucleotides line up with TRBD1. The germline CDR1 and CDR2 sequences are MNHEY and SVGAGI. This CDR3 spans 15 amino acids. V was pared by 1 base and J by 1 base, with 3 bases of the junction left unmatched.

The chain joins TRBV27 to TRBJ2-6, with D possibly being TRBD1 (6 bases). Germline V lookup: CDR1 MNHEY, CDR2 SMNVEV (reference sequence). This CDR3 has 15 amino acids. V dropped 6 bases and J dropped 1 base, with 10 bases sitting between them. CDR3 in DNA: TGTGCCAGCAGAAGTACAGGGTCTGGGGCCAACGTCCTGACTTTC. Translating gives CASRSTGSGANVLTF.

The chain employs TRBV7-9 and TRBJ2-1, with 7 bases identical to TRBD2. The germline CDR1 and CDR2 sequences are SEHNR and FQNEAQ (reference sequence). The V segment lost 2 bases and the J segment 0 bases; nucleotides outside the gene matches: 4. CDR3 length: 16 amino acids. The CDR3 is CASSLYPSGSYNEQFF. The CDR3 bases are TGTGCCAGCAGCTTATACCCTAGCGGCTCCTACAATGAGCAGTTCTTC.

The J gene is TRBJ1-4, the V gene TRBV6-5, with TRBD1 identical over 8 bases. CDR3 length: 15 residues. Trimming took 5 bases from V and 4 from J; bases not matched to a gene: 6. CDR1 and CDR2 from the germline V gene are MNHEY and SVGAGI. For the CDR3, the DNA is TGTGCCAGCAGTCCCGGACAGGGCCTTAATGAAAAACTGTTTTTT. It encodes CASSPGQGLNEKLFF.

The chain is built from TRBV19 and TRBJ1-4; D remains unclear. Looked up from germline, CDR1 is LNHDA and CDR2 is SQIVND (reference sequence). This CDR3 has 13 amino acids. Trimming shortened V by 5 bases and J by 5 bases, and 9 bases separated the two germline ends. DNA of the CDR3: TGTGCCAGTAGTTTTCGGAGGAATGAAAAACTGTTTTTT. Its translation is CASSFRRNEKLFF.

The V gene is TRBV7-9, the J gene TRBJ2-1; tentative D call: TRBD1 (5 bases). The CDR3 contains 18 residues. Trimming pared 5 bases from V and 5 bases from J, leaving 25 bases between. Germline V lookup: CDR1 SEHNR, CDR2 FQNEAQ (reference sequence). The CDR3 region has the DNA TGTGCCAGCAGCCCATATGGGGCTAGGGATTTTCTTCACAATGAGCAGTTCTTC. It yields the protein CASSPYGARDFLHNEQFF.

This chain links TRBV7-2 with TRBJ2-7; D is undetermined. Trimming removed 5 bases from V and 4 bases from J, with 18 bases in between. Germline loops: CDR1 SGHTA, CDR2 FQGNSA. This CDR3 region has 15 residues. This CDR3 reads CASSDNGRVTYEQYF. CDR3 DNA sequence: TGTGCCAGCAGCGACAACGGTAGAGTCACATACGAGCAGTACTTC.

The rearrangement joins TRBV2 to TRBJ1-3, with D uncertain. CDR3 size: 15 residues. The V gene lost 4 bases and the J gene lost 0 bases, with 10 bases spanning the gap. Germline assignment: CDR1 SNHLY and CDR2 FYNNEI. This chain's CDR3 is CASSGGVISGNTIYF. CDR3 DNA sequence: TGTGCCAGCAGTGGCGGCGTTATCTCTGGAAACACCATATATTTT.